The rows below give T cell receptor beta chains drawn from one sample of a study of technical replicates of blood from a handful of donors. Sequenced by immunoSEQ multiplex PCR; TCRdb stores in-frame clones only, minus some. This table has 50,000 to 75,000 clones, roughly 93% appearing once. Specimen: PBMCs. These receptors all come from a human donor in good health. Some clones in this sample may be carry-over from other donors' samples. Both conserved end residues are part of each CDR3. The D gene is left open where the match is weak. The size entry is marked missing in some rows and otherwise reads once, few, many or a size class.

DNA: TGTGCCAGCAGCCGGGACAGGGGAAACACCATATATTTT
CDR3: CASSRDRGNTIYF
V: TRBV5-6
size: .
D: TRBD1
J: TRBJ1-3

DNA: TGTGCCAGCAGTTGGACAGGGGTGCAGCCCCAGCATTTT
CDR3: CASSWTGVQPQHF
V: TRBV2
size: .
D: TRBD1
J: TRBJ1-5

DNA: TGTGCCAGCAGCCGACGGGGATTTAGCACAGATACGCAGTATTTT
CDR3: CASSRRGFSTDTQYF
V: TRBV5-6
size: .
D: .
J: TRBJ2-3

DNA: TGCAGCGTTGTGACAGGGGGCTACGAGCAGTACTTC
CDR3: CSVVTGGYEQYF
V: TRBV29-1
size: .
D: TRBD1
J: TRBJ2-7

DNA: TGTGCCAGCAGCATGGACAGGGGAGTTTGGAAAGCTTTCTTT
CDR3: CASSMDRGVWKAFF
V: TRBV11-1
size: .
D: TRBD1
J: TRBJ1-1

DNA: TGTGCCAGCAGCCCAACGCAGGGATCCATGGGCAATGAGCAGTTCTTC
CDR3: CASSPTQGSMGNEQFF
V: TRBV5-4
size: .
D: .
J: TRBJ2-1

DNA: TGTGCCAGCAGTTACACGGGTATGGGTCAGCCCCAGCATTTT
CDR3: CASSYTGMGQPQHF
V: TRBV6-5
size: .
D: .
J: TRBJ1-5

DNA: TGTGCCAGCAGCTTGGCCTTGGCCAGGCCAAAGGAAGCTTTCTTT
CDR3: CASSLALARPKEAFF
V: TRBV5-6
size: .
D: .
J: TRBJ1-1

DNA: TGTGCCAGCAGCCTCGGACAGTTCACCGGGGAGCTGTTTTTT
CDR3: CASSLGQFTGELFF
V: TRBV5-4
size: .
D: .
J: TRBJ2-2

DNA: TGTGCCAGCAGCTTGTATAGGCGGGGGGCGGGCACCGGGGAGCTGTTTTTT
CDR3: CASSLYRRGAGTGELFF
V: TRBV5-4
size: .
D: TRBD2
J: TRBJ2-2

DNA: TGCGCCGTTGGGGGGCGGCTAGCGGGAGAATTTCCCTACGAGCAGTACTTC
CDR3: CAVGGRLAGEFPYEQYF
V: TRBV10-1
size: .
D: TRBD2
J: TRBJ2-7

DNA: TGTGCCAGCAGTTTAACCACGGGGGGTGCCGAGCAGTACTTC
CDR3: CASSLTTGGAEQYF
V: TRBV27
size: .
D: TRBD2
J: TRBJ2-7

DNA: TGTGCCAGCAGCTCGCACCTGAGGGACAGGGGGTTCCCTGAAGCTTTCTTT
CDR3: CASSSHLRDRGFPEAFF
V: TRBV9
size: .
D: TRBD1
J: TRBJ1-1

DNA: TGTGCCATCCAGGGTAGGGGCGATGAGCAGTTCTTC
CDR3: CAIQGRGDEQFF
V: TRBV10-3
size: once
D: .
J: TRBJ2-1

DNA: TGCGCCAGCAGCCAAGAGGGATCAGCGGGGGGAGGCACAGATACGCAGTATTTT
CDR3: CASSQEGSAGGGTDTQYF
V: TRBV4-1
size: .
D: TRBD2
J: TRBJ2-3

DNA: TGCGCCAGCAGCCTAGGGACTGCCCCCGACAATGAGCAGTTCTTC
CDR3: CASSLGTAPDNEQFF
V: TRBV4-3
size: .
D: .
J: TRBJ2-1

DNA: TGTGCCAGCAGCCAGGGGAGCGGGAGGTTCGGGGAGCTGTTTTTT
CDR3: CASSQGSGRFGELFF
V: TRBV7-3
size: .
D: TRBD2
J: TRBJ2-2

DNA: TGTGCCAGCAGCTTTCCACCCCAAGCGGGAGTGGGTACAGATACGCAGTATTTT
CDR3: CASSFPPQAGVGTDTQYF
V: TRBV13
size: .
D: TRBD2
J: TRBJ2-3

DNA: TGTGCCAGCAGCTTCCCAAGACAGGCAACTAATGAAAAACTGTTTTTT
CDR3: CASSFPRQATNEKLFF
V: TRBV5-8
size: .
D: .
J: TRBJ1-4

DNA: TGTGCCAGCAGCTACACAGGGGCCCTAACTGAAGCTTTCTTT
CDR3: CASSYTGALTEAFF
V: TRBV11-2
size: .
D: TRBD1
J: TRBJ1-1

DNA: TGTGCCAGTAGTATAGGTCTCAGTACTGAAGCTTTCTTT
CDR3: CASSIGLSTEAFF
V: TRBV19
size: .
D: .
J: TRBJ1-1

DNA: TGCGCCAGCAGCCAAAGAATATACAGAAAAGATAGCAATCAGCCCCAGCATTTT
CDR3: CASSQRIYRKDSNQPQHF
V: TRBV4-1
size: .
D: .
J: TRBJ1-5

DNA: TGCAGCGTTAAAACAGGGGATGGCTCACCCCTCCACTTT
CDR3: CSVKTGDGSPLHF
V: TRBV29-1
size: .
D: TRBD1
J: TRBJ1-6

DNA: TGTGCCAGCAGCAGGGGACAGATGAGCTCTGGGGCCAACGTCCTGACTTTC
CDR3: CASSRGQMSSGANVLTF
V: TRBV5-4
size: .
D: TRBD1
J: TRBJ2-6

DNA: TGTGCCAGCAGCGTAACGTGGCAGGGGACTGAAGCTTTCTTT
CDR3: CASSVTWQGTEAFF
V: TRBV9
size: .
D: .
J: TRBJ1-1

DNA: TGTGCCAGCAGCTCCGGGACAACCTACGAGCAGTACTTC
CDR3: CASSSGTTYEQYF
V: TRBV5-4
size: .
D: .
J: TRBJ2-7

DNA: TGTGCCAGCAGCGCAGGGGGCTCCTACAATGAGCAGTTCTTC
CDR3: CASSAGGSYNEQFF
V: TRBV7-2
size: .
D: TRBD1
J: TRBJ2-1

DNA: TGTGCCAGCAGCCAAGAGGGACAGGGGTTCGGGGAGCTGTTTTTT
CDR3: CASSQEGQGFGELFF
V: TRBV4-2
size: .
D: TRBD1
J: TRBJ2-2

DNA: TGTGCCAGCAGCCGGGACAGTCCCTACGAGCAGTACTTC
CDR3: CASSRDSPYEQYF
V: TRBV6-5
size: .
D: TRBD1
J: TRBJ2-7

DNA: TGTGCCAGCAGTTATACCGGGACAGGGTACAACTATGGCTACACCTTC
CDR3: CASSYTGTGYNYGYTF
V: TRBV6-6
size: few
D: TRBD1
J: TRBJ1-2

DNA: TGTGCCAGCAGTTACCTGAGACAGATGAACACTGAAGCTTTCTTT
CDR3: CASSYLRQMNTEAFF
V: TRBV6-5
size: .
D: .
J: TRBJ1-1

DNA: TGTGCCTGGAGACCACCAGGGGGCCGAGCTGGAAACACCATATATTTT
CDR3: CAWRPPGGRAGNTIYF
V: TRBV30
size: .
D: TRBD1
J: TRBJ1-3

DNA: TGTGCCAGCAGTTACACAGCCACAGTGAACACTGAAGCTTTCTTT
CDR3: CASSYTATVNTEAFF
V: TRBV6-5
size: once
D: .
J: TRBJ1-1

DNA: TGTGCCAGCTCACCTATGGTCAGGGAGGATGAGCAGTTCTTC
CDR3: CASSPMVREDEQFF
V: TRBV18
size: .
D: .
J: TRBJ2-1

DNA: TGTGCCAGCAGCTCGTATTCCTCCTACGAGCAGTACTTC
CDR3: CASSSYSSYEQYF
V: TRBV7-6
size: .
D: .
J: TRBJ2-7

DNA: TGCGCCAGCAGCTTGTCCGGGACAGTCTCTGGAAACACCATATATTTT
CDR3: CASSLSGTVSGNTIYF
V: TRBV5-1
size: .
D: TRBD1
J: TRBJ1-3

DNA: TGTGCCAGCAGCAAAGACTTCACCTACGAGCAGTACTTC
CDR3: CASSKDFTYEQYF
V: TRBV7-2
size: .
D: .
J: TRBJ2-7

DNA: TGCGCCAGCAGCCAAGTGGCGACAGGGCAAAATCCCCTCCACTTT
CDR3: CASSQVATGQNPLHF
V: TRBV4-3
size: few
D: TRBD1
J: TRBJ1-6

DNA: TGTGCCAGCAGCCGCTGGGGGGGACAGGGTGAAGCTTTCTTT
CDR3: CASSRWGGQGEAFF
V: TRBV5-8
size: .
D: TRBD1
J: TRBJ1-1

DNA: TGCGCCAGCAGCCAAGAGGGTCGTCAGGGTGATGAAGCTTTCTTT
CDR3: CASSQEGRQGDEAFF
V: TRBV4-3
size: .
D: .
J: TRBJ1-1

DNA: TGTGCCAGCAGCTTGCGCAGGGGGCAAGAGACCCAGTACTTC
CDR3: CASSLRRGQETQYF
V: TRBV5-6
size: .
D: TRBD1
J: TRBJ2-5

DNA: TGTGCCAGTAACAAAGGTAGCGGAGGCTACGAGCAGTACTTC
CDR3: CASNKGSGGYEQYF
V: TRBV6-6
size: .
D: .
J: TRBJ2-7

DNA: TGTGCCAGTAGCCCACAGGGTTATGGAAACACCATATATTTT
CDR3: CASSPQGYGNTIYF
V: TRBV19
size: .
D: .
J: TRBJ1-3

DNA: TGCGCCAGCAGCTTTGCAGGGGAAAGTGGCTACACCTTC
CDR3: CASSFAGESGYTF
V: TRBV5-1
size: .
D: .
J: TRBJ1-2

DNA: TGTGCCAGCATGCAGGCAACTAATGAAAAACTGTTTTTT
CDR3: CASMQATNEKLFF
V: TRBV6-5
size: .
D: .
J: TRBJ1-4

DNA: TGTGCCAGCAGACCCACTACAGGGCTGAACACTGAAGCTTTCTTT
CDR3: CASRPTTGLNTEAFF
V: TRBV6-5
size: .
D: .
J: TRBJ1-1

DNA: TGCGCCAGCAGCCCGGGTGGCGGGGGGAAATACAATGAGCAGTTCTTC
CDR3: CASSPGGGGKYNEQFF
V: TRBV5-1
size: .
D: TRBD2
J: TRBJ2-1

DNA: TGTGCCAGCCGGGACAGGGGATGGTATGAGCAGTTCTTC
CDR3: CASRDRGWYEQFF
V: TRBV2
size: .
D: TRBD1
J: TRBJ2-1

DNA: TGCGCCAGCAGCCAAGTCACTAGCGGGTGGGAGACCCAGTACTTC
CDR3: CASSQVTSGWETQYF
V: TRBV4-1
size: .
D: TRBD2
J: TRBJ2-5

DNA: TGTGCCAGCAGAGCCCCCAGCGGGGGCTACGAGCAGTACTTC
CDR3: CASRAPSGGYEQYF
V: TRBV6-6
size: once
D: TRBD2
J: TRBJ2-7